Each of the 10 T cell receptor beta chains below was sequenced from the same sample in a study of blood T cell repertoires in COVID-19. Only in-frame clones appear in the TCRdb table, and some are missing; sequencing was by immunoSEQ multiplex PCR. The table has approximately 270,000 clones, 80% to 90% seen once. The sample consisted of PBMCs or T cells enriched from blood (not recorded which). The receptors were gathered from a woman aged 25 to 39 who had recovered from COVID-19.

This sequence joins TRBV15 and TRBJ2-7; 9 nucleotides agree with TRBD1. After removal of 3 bases from V and 5 bases from J, the junction contained 2 bases not matched to a gene. The CDR3 totals 13 residues. Germline V gives CDR1 LNHNV, CDR2 YYDKDF (reference sequence). The CDR3 nucleotides are TGTGCCACCAGCAGGGGACAGGGTGACGAGCAGTACTTC. Residues: CATSRGQGDEQYF.

Notes on this clone: One end of the junction does not line up with germline, which may come from a read error. As DNA, the CDR3 is TGTGCCCGCAGTTCCTGGGGGGGGGCGGGTAATCAGCCCCAGCATTTT. Its protein is CARSSWGGAGNQPQHF. The chain carries TRBV28 and TRBJ1-5, with D maybe TRBD1 (6 bases). Looked up from germline, CDR1 is MDHEN and CDR2 is SYDVKM. This CDR3 comprises 16 residues.

This clone came up once. The V and J genes are TRBV19 and TRBJ1-4, with TRBD1 as a possible D gene (5 bases). The V end was cut by 5 bases, the J end by 10 bases, with 20 bases between. The CDR3 covers 15 residues. CDR1 and CDR2 (germline): LNHDA, SQIVND (reference sequence). CDR3 protein: CASSPPRGNSGKLFF. CDR3 sequence (DNA): TGTGCCAGTAGTCCTCCGCGGGGGAACTCTGGAAAACTGTTTTTT.

V is TRBV29-1 and J is TRBJ2-7, with D tentatively TRBD2 (6 bases). Between the trimmed V and J ends, which lost 4 bases and 0 bases, there was a span of 10 bases. This CDR3 has 13 amino acids. CDR1 and CDR2 (germline): SQVTM, ANQGSEA. CDR3 residues: CSVGRGGSYEQYF. Here the CDR3 DNA reads TGCAGCGTTGGGAGGGGAGGCTCCTACGAGCAGTACTTC.

The chain recombines TRBV30 with TRBJ1-5, with D perhaps matching TRBD1 (6 bases). CDR1 is GTSNPN, CDR2 SVGIG, per germline (reference sequence). This CDR3 spans 14 amino acids. Trimming shortened V by 8 bases and J by 2 bases, and 16 bases separated the two germline ends. Here the CDR3 DNA reads TGTGCCACCTCGTCCGCAGGGGGCAATCAGCCCCAGCATTTT. Translation: CATSSAGGNQPQHF.

The rearrangement uses TRBV11-1 and TRBJ2-2, with TRBD1 matching 8 bases. V shed 5 bases, J shed 0 bases, and the junction held 2 bases outside the gene matches. Per germline, CDR1 SGHAT and CDR2 FQDESV (reference sequence). The CDR3 loop spans 15 amino acids. The CDR3 here is CASSKDRANTGELFF. The DNA for the CDR3 is TGTGCCAGCAGCAAGGACAGGGCGAACACCGGGGAGCTGTTTTTT.

CDR3 amino acids: CASSNILTEAFF. The CDR3 DNA is TGTGCCAGCAGCAATATCCTCACTGAAGCTTTCTTT. The chain couples TRBV9 to TRBJ1-1; D not resolved. CDR1 and CDR2 (germline): SGDLS, YYNGEE. The CDR3 consists of 12 residues. V shed 4 bases and J shed 4 bases, with 8 bases lying between them.

The gene calls are TRBV6-5 and TRBJ2-1; 8 positions agree with TRBD1. CDR3 length: 14 amino acids. From germline, CDR1 is MNHEY and CDR2 SVGAGI. V was clipped by 6 bases and J by 9 bases; unmatched bases: 10. The CDR3 bases are TGTGCCAGCAGGAGGATACAGGGGGTCGCTGAGCAGTTCTTC. Protein: CASRRIQGVAEQFF.

V and J are TRBV6-5 and TRBJ2-1, with 10 bases lining up with TRBD1. J lost 6 bases, V lost 0 bases, and 2 bases had no gene match. The CDR3 has 15 residues. Looked up from germline, CDR1 is MNHEY and CDR2 is SVGAGI. In nucleotides, the CDR3 is TGTGCCAGCAGTTACTCGGGACAGGGGATCAATGAGCAGTTCTTC. It yields the protein CASSYSGQGINEQFF.

The V and J genes are TRBV7-2 and TRBJ2-2; 16 bases are a match to TRBD2. V lost 5 bases, J lost 6 bases, and 3 bases stayed unmatched. The CDR3 totals 16 residues. The germline V gene has CDR1 SGHTA and CDR2 FQGNSA. The CDR3 sequence: CASSPGTSGGAGELFF. The CDR3 bases are TGTGCCAGCAGCCCCGGGACTAGCGGGGGGGCCGGGGAGCTGTTTTTT.